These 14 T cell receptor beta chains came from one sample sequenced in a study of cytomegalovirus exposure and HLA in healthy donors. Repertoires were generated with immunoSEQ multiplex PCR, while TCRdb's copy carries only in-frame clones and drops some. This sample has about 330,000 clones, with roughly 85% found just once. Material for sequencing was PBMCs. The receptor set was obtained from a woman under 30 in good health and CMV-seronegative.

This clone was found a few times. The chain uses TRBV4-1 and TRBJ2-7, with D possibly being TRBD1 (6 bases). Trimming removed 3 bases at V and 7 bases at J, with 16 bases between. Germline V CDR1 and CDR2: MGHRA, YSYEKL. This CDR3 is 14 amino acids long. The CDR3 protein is CASSHPKDSWEQYF. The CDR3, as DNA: TGCGCCAGCAGCCACCCCAAGGACAGTTGGGAGCAGTACTTC.

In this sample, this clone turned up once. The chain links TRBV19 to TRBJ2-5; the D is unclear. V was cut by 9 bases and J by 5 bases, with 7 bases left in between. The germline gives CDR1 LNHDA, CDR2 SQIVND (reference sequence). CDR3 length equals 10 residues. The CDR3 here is CASGVETQYF. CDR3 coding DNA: TGTGCCAGCGGAGTGGAGACCCAGTACTTC.

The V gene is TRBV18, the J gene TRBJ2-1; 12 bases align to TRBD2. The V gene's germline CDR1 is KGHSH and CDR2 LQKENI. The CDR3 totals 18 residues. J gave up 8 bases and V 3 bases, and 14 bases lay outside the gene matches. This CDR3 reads CASSPGLAGGPRPYEQFF. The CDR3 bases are TGTGCCAGCTCACCGGGGCTAGCGGGAGGGCCTCGTCCTTATGAGCAGTTCTTC.

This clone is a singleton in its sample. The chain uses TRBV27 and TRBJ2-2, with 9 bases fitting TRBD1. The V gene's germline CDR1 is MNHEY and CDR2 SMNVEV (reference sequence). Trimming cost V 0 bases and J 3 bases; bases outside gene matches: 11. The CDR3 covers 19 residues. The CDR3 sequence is CASSLSGIRQGGHTGELFF. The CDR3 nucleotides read TGTGCCAGCAGTTTATCGGGGATACGACAGGGGGGACACACCGGGGAGCTGTTTTTT.

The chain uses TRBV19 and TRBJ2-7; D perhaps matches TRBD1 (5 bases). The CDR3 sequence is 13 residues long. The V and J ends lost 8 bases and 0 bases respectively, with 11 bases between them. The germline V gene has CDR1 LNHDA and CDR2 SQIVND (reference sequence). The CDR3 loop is CASGASSSYEQYF. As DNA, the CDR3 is TGTGCCAGTGGGGCCTCAAGCTCCTACGAGCAGTACTTC.

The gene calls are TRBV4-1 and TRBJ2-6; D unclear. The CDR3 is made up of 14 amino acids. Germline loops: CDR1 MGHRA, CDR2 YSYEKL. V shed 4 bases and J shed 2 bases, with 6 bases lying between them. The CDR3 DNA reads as TGCGCCAGCAGCCTAATCCCTGGGGCCAACGTCCTGACTTTC. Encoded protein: CASSLIPGANVLTF.

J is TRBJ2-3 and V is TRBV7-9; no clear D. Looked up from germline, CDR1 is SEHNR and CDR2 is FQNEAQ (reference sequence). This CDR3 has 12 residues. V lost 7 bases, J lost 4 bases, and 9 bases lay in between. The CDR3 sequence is CASTLVPDTQYF. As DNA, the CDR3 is TGTGCCAGCACCCTCGTCCCAGATACGCAGTATTTT.

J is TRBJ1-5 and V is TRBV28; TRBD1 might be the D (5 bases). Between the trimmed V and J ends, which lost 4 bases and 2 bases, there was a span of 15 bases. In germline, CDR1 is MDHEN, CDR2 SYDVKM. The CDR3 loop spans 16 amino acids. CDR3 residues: CASSWSRQGRNQPQHF. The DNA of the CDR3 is TGTGCCAGCAGTTGGTCCCGGCAGGGCCGCAATCAGCCCCAGCATTTT.

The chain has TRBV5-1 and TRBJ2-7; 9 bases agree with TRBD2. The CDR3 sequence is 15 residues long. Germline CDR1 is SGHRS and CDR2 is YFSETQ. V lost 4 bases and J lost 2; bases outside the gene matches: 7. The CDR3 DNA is TGCGCCAGCAGCACCGCCGCGGGAGGGCCCTACGAGCAGTACTTC. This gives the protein CASSTAAGGPYEQYF.

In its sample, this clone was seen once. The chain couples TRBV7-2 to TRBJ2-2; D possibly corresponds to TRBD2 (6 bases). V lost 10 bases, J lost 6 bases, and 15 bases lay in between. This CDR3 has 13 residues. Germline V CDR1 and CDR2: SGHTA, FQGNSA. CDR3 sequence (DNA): TGTGCCACTGACGGGGGTTGGTCCGGGGAGCTGTTTTTT. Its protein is CATDGGWSGELFF. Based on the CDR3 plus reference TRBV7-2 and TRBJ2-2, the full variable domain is GAGVSQSPSNKVTEKGKDVELRCDPISGHTALYWYRQSLGQGLEFLIYFQGNSAPDKSGLPSDRFSAERTGGSVSTLTIQRTQQEDSAVYLCATDGGWSGELFFGEGSRLTVL.

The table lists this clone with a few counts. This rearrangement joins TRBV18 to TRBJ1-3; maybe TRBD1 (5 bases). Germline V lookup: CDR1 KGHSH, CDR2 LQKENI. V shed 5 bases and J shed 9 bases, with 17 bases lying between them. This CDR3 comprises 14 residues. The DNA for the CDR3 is TGTGCCAGCTCATTTCAGCAGCCCGGGGGCACCATATATTTT. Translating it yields CASSFQQPGGTIYF.

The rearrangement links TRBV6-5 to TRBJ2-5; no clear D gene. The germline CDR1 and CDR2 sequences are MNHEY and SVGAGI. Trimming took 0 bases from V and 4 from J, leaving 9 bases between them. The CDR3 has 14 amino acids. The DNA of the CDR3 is TGTGCCAGCAGTTACTCGAGTCCCTTAGAGACCCAGTACTTC. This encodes CASSYSSPLETQYF.

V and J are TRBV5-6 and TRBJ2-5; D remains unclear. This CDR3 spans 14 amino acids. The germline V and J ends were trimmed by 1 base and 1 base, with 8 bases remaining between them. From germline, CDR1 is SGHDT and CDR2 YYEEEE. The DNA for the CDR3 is TGTGCCAGCAGCTTGCGGGTTCTCCAAGAGACCCAGTACTTC. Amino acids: CASSLRVLQETQYF.

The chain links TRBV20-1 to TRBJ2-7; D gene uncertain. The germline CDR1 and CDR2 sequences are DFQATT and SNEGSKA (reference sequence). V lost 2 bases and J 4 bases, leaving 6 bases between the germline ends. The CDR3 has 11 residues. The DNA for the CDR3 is TGCAGTGCTAGAAACGCGTACGAGCAGTACTTC. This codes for CSARNAYEQYF.